The rows below give T cell receptor beta chains drawn from one sample of a study of quantifying T cell responses using KT2 cells. MiXCR, applied by TCRdb to the UMI-ligation and nested PCR reads, yields one record per CDR3 protein. This sample has fewer than 50,000 distinct CDR3 sequences, with approximately 15% found just once. Sequenced: PBMCs spiked with cells of the T cell clone KT2. The receptors derive from a human donor. Each CDR3 is given with its conserved first and last residue. D genes are given only for firm matches. Expanded clones are given a class, and other clones once, few, many or no size at all.

clone_size j_call v_call d_call cdr3_nt cdr3_aa
. TRBJ2-4 TRBV11-2 . TGTGCCAGCAGCTTAAGGGGGAGTGGGACCAAAAACATTCAGTACTTC CASSLRGSGTKNIQYF
. TRBJ2-7 TRBV6-1 . TGTGCCAGCAGTGAAGCGGGCCCCCTAGCGCGGGAGCAGTACTTC CASSEAGPLAREQYF
. TRBJ2-1 TRBV10-1 . TGCGCCAGACCAGTAAGAAATAATATCCGATACAATGAGCAGTTCTTC CARPVRNNIRYNEQFF
. TRBJ2-1 TRBV5-1 . TGCGCCAGCAGCACGGACAACAACGATGAGCAGTTCTTC CASSTDNNDEQFF
. TRBJ2-1 TRBV12-3/TRBV12-4 . TGTGCCAGCAGTTTCCTGGATGAGCAGTTCTTC CASSFLDEQFF
. TRBJ2-7 TRBV6-2/TRBV6-3 TRBD1 TGTGCCAGCATCCAGGGGGTCCCCTACGAGCAGTACTTC CASIQGVPYEQYF
. TRBJ1-1 TRBV6-5 . TGTGCCAGCAGTTACGGGGGAAGCACCGGAGAGGAAGCTTTCTTT CASSYGGSTGEEAFF
many TRBJ2-1 TRBV7-9 TRBD2 TGTGCCAGCAGCTTAGGCGGGGGCTACAATGAGCAGTTCTTC CASSLGGGYNEQFF
. TRBJ2-1 TRBV20-1 TRBD1 TGCAGTGCAACGGGTCTGGACAGGGAAGCCCTCTACAATGAGCAGTTCTTC CSATGLDREALYNEQFF
few TRBJ2-1 TRBV7-3 . TGTGCCAGCAGCTTAACACCGGGCAATGAGCAGTTCTTC CASSLTPGNEQFF
few TRBJ1-1 TRBV5-5 . TGTGCCAGCAGCCCCCGCGCGGGGACTGAAGCTTTCTTT CASSPRAGTEAFF
. TRBJ1-1 TRBV3-1 . TGTGCCAGCAGCCAAGATCCGGGGACTGAAGCTTTCTTT CASSQDPGTEAFF
. TRBJ2-3 TRBV4-1 TRBD2 TGCGCCAGCAGCCAAGCGGGCGGGAGAATAGGGACAGATACGCAGTATTTT CASSQAGGRIGTDTQYF
. TRBJ2-7 TRBV6-1 . TGTGCCAGCAGTGATTCCCGGCAGTACTTC CASSDSRQYF
few TRBJ2-6 TRBV6-5 . TGTGCCAGCAGCTCCAGAGGGGTAGGGGCCAACGTCCTGACTTTC CASSSRGVGANVLTF
. TRBJ1-5 TRBV7-2 . TGTGCCAGCAGCTTAGTGGGGGGAGGCAATCAGCCCCAGCATTTT CASSLVGGGNQPQHF
few TRBJ2-7 TRBV29-1 . TGCAGCGTTGAAGGAGTTGACAGCTCCTACGAGCAGTACTTC CSVEGVDSSYEQYF
few TRBJ1-5 TRBV6-5 TRBD1 TGTGCCAGCAGTCCCACGGACAGGCCTAACAATCAGCCCCAGCATTTT CASSPTDRPNNQPQHF
few TRBJ2-7 TRBV12-3/TRBV12-4 . TGTGCCAGCAGTTTACTCGGGGGTTTATCTGGGGAGCAGTACTTC CASSLLGGLSGEQYF
. TRBJ2-1 TRBV3-1 . TGTGCCAGCAGCCAAACCCTGCCCGGACTACTGGGGTTAAATGAGCAGTTCTTC CASSQTLPGLLGLNEQFF
. TRBJ2-7 TRBV5-1 TRBD1 TGCGCCAGCAGCTTGAGGGACAGGCCCCTCGAGCAGTACTTC CASSLRDRPLEQYF
few TRBJ1-5 TRBV6-2/TRBV6-3 TRBD1 TGTGCCAGCAGCTTAGGACAGGCCATGACTCAGCCCCAGCATTTT CASSLGQAMTQPQHF
. TRBJ2-7 TRBV11-1 TRBD1 TGTGCCAGCAGCCACATACTGGGACAGGGATCCTACGAGCAGTACTTC CASSHILGQGSYEQYF
many TRBJ1-1 TRBV20-1 . TGCAGTGCTAGAGATCTTCTAACAGGAGCTTTCTTT CSARDLLTGAFF
. TRBJ2-2 TRBV11-2 TRBD2 TGTGCCAGCAGCTCGCGGGAGACCGCGAACACCGGGGAGCTGTTTTTT CASSSRETANTGELFF
. TRBJ2-3 TRBV6-2/TRBV6-3 TRBD2 TGTGCCAGCAGACGGGGGGGCCCCACAGATACGCAGTATTTT CASRRGGPTDTQYF
. TRBJ2-3 TRBV12-3/TRBV12-4 TRBD2 TGTGCCAGCAGTTTCATGGCGGGAGCGGGGAGTAGCACAGATACGCAGTATTTT CASSFMAGAGSSTDTQYF
few TRBJ1-5 TRBV29-1 . TGCAGCGTTGGGGAGGGATTCAATCAGCCCCAGCATTTT CSVGEGFNQPQHF
. TRBJ1-5 TRBV27 . TGTGCCAGCAGTTTCACCGGGGGCAATCAGCCCCAGCATTTT CASSFTGGNQPQHF
. TRBJ1-5 TRBV29-1 TRBD1 TGCAGCGTTAACCGCCCCCGGGCAGGGGGCATTAGTCAGCCCCAGCATTTT CSVNRPRAGGISQPQHF
. TRBJ1-2 TRBV29-1 . TGCAGCGTTGAACGGGGGGCCTATGGCTACACCTTC CSVERGAYGYTF
many TRBJ2-1 TRBV4-2 TRBD2 TGTGCCAGCAGCCGGGGACTAGCGGGAGGGCCCTACAATGAGCAGTTCTTC CASSRGLAGGPYNEQFF
many TRBJ2-4 TRBV7-2 . TGTGCCAGACGACGACGATCTAGGGCCAAAAACATTCAGTACTTC CARRRRSRAKNIQYF
few TRBJ2-7 TRBV6-2/TRBV6-3 TRBD1 TGTGCCAGTCGGGACAGCTCCTACGAGCAGTACTTC CASRDSSYEQYF
few TRBJ1-2 TRBV19 . TGTGCCAGTAGTACGATACTGACAGATACTACTAACTATGGCTACACCTTC CASSTILTDTTNYGYTF
few TRBJ2-3 TRBV15 TRBD2 TGTGCCACCAGCAGAGATCAAATAGCGGGAGTCACAGATACGCAGTATTTT CATSRDQIAGVTDTQYF
. TRBJ2-2 TRBV29-1 TRBD2 TGCAGCGCTGTGGGTGCTAGCGGGAGGGACACCGGGGAGCTGTTTTTT CSAVGASGRDTGELFF
few TRBJ2-6 TRBV4-3 . TGCGCCAGCAGCCAAGAGGACACCCCTGGGGCCAACGTCCTGACTTTC CASSQEDTPGANVLTF
few TRBJ1-2 TRBV12-3/TRBV12-4 . TGTGCCAGCAGGCCCCCCTCCCCTGGTGGTGGCTACACCTTC CASRPPSPGGGYTF
. TRBJ2-7 TRBV6-2/TRBV6-3 . TGTGCCAGCTCACCAGGCCCCAGACAATTCTCCTACGAGCAGTACTTC CASSPGPRQFSYEQYF
few TRBJ1-5 TRBV7-2 TRBD1 TGTGCCAGCAGCCAGACAGGGGGCAGGCAGCCCCAGCATTTT CASSQTGGRQPQHF
few TRBJ2-3 TRBV12-3/TRBV12-4 . TGTGCCAGCAGCCGGGGGGCCCCAGATACGCAGTATTTT CASSRGAPDTQYF
. TRBJ2-3 TRBV14 TRBD2 TGTGCCAGCAGCCTTGGACTAGCATCAGATACGCAGTATTTT CASSLGLASDTQYF
few TRBJ1-1 TRBV7-9 . TGTGCCAGCAGCCCATCCAGGGGCGGCACTGAAGCTTTCTTT CASSPSRGGTEAFF
. TRBJ2-3 TRBV2 . TGTGCCAGCAGTTCCACTCCGGGACTCCAGTCGTGGGATACGCAGTATTTT CASSSTPGLQSWDTQYF
. TRBJ2-7 TRBV30 . TGTGCCTGGAGTGTTATAGCTCGAGGAGGAGAGCAGTACTTC CAWSVIARGGEQYF
few TRBJ2-3 TRBV12-3/TRBV12-4 TRBD2 TGTGCCAGCAGTCCAACTAGCGGGGCAGATACGCAGTATTTT CASSPTSGADTQYF
. TRBJ1-1 TRBV20-1 . TGCAGTGCTAGATGGACAGTATTGAACACTGAAGCTTTCTTT CSARWTVLNTEAFF
few TRBJ2-5 TRBV14 . TGTGCCAGCAGCCACTACGGGGGCGGGAGAGGAGAGACCCAGTACTTC CASSHYGGGRGETQYF